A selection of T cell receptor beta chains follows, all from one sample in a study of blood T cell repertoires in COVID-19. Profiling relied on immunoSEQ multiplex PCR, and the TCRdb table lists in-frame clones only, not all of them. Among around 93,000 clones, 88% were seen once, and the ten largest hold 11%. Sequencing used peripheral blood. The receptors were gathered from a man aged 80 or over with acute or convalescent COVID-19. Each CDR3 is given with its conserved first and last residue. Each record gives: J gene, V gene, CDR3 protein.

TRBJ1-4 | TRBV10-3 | CATRSGVDNEKLFF
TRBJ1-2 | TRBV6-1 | CASSGRDRNSNYGYTF
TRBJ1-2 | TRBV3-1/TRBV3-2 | CASSPGGVLYGYTF
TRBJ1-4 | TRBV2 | CASSERGDRAEKLFF
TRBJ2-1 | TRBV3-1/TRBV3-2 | CASSQKFAGSYNEQFF
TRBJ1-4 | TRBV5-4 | CASSWGQPGEKLFF
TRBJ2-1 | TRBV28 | CASSPLAGSSYNEQFF
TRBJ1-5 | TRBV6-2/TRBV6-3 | CASSPDMNSNQPQHF
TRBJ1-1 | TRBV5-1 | CASRGTGGLNTEAFF
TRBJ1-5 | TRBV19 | CASRGTGTRGNQPQHF
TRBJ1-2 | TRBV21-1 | CASSKGGAGGYTF
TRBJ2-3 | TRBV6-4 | CASSERGTGGLSTDTQYF
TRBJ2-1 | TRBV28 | CATRTDVGLAREQFF
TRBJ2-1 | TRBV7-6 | CASSLGSVSYNEQFF
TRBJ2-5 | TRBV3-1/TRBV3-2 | CASSGTDSHQETQYF
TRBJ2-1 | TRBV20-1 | CSAGGGSGGPASNEQFF
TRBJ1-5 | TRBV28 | CASKPYREGQPQHF
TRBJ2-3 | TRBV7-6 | CASSLVGGATDTQYF
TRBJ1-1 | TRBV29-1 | CSVRDTNTEAFF
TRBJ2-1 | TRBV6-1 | CASSATAAGPYNEQFF
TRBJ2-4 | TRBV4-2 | CASSQEGSGGTLAKNIQYF
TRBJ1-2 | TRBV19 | CASSIDPGRGGYTF
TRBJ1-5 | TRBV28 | CASSSGDRDNQPQHF
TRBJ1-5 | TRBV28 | CASSGLSNQPQHF
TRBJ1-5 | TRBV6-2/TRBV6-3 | CASTPLGYQPQHF
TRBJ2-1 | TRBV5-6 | CASSLRVPGNEQFF
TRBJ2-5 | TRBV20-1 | CSARRETQYF
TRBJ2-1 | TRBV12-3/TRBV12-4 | CASSLYNEQFF
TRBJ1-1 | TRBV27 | CASSWGVKTEAFF
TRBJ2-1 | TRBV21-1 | CASSKARSGSTRNNEQFF
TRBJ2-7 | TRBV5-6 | CASSPGDSSYEQYF
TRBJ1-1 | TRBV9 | CASKGLNTEAFF
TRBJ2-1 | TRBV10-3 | CAISDTDEQFF
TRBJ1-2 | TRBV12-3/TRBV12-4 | CASSLMYSGYTF
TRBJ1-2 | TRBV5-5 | CASSLYNDYGYTF
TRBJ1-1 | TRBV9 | CASSSPHRGGSQNTEAFF
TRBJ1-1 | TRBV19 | CASRLQGKNTEAFF
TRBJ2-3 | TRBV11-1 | CASSLRLAGGGDTQYF
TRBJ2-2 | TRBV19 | CASSMGPANTGELFF
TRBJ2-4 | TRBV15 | CATSSGQGLAKNIQYF